A single sample gave rise to the 4 T cell receptor beta chains below, sequenced in a study of beta chain features in type 1 diabetes. Expressed TCRB transcripts got sequenced, as all isolated RNA was reverse transcribed. Clones were sequenced by immunoSEQ multiplex PCR, and TCRdb holds only the in-frame ones, with some missing. The sample contains 300,000 to 400,000 clones, around 13% of which appear only once. The sample taken for sequencing was naive CD4+ T cells from blood. Source of these receptors: a man younger than 35 in good health.

There are a few counts of this clone. The chain joins TRBV30 to TRBJ1-1, with D unresolved. The germline V gene has CDR1 GTSNPN and CDR2 SVGIG (reference sequence). The CDR3 sequence is 11 residues long. The V end was cut by 5 bases, the J end by 1 base, with 5 bases between. CDR3 sequence (DNA): TGTGCCTGGGGCCCGAACACTGAAGCTTTCTTT. It yields the protein CAWGPNTEAFF.

The rearrangement uses TRBV9 and TRBJ2-2, with a tentative D call TRBD2 (6 bases). V shed 5 bases and J shed 4 bases, with 12 bases lying between them. The CDR3 is made up of 14 amino acids. CDR1 is SGDLS, CDR2 YYNGEE, per germline. The CDR3 sequence is CASRQAEGTGELFF. Here the CDR3 DNA reads TGTGCCAGCAGGCAAGCGGAGGGCACCGGGGAGCTGTTTTTT.

This chain links TRBV7-8 with TRBJ2-5, with a possible D match to TRBD2 (6 bases). CDR3 size: 16 residues. Germline lookup yields CDR1 SGHVS and CDR2 FQNEAQ. The V end was cut by 4 bases, the J end by 1 base, with 16 bases between. The CDR3 nucleotides are TGTGCCAGCAGCTCTAGCGAACTGGGAGGCCAAGAGACCCAGTACTTC. This encodes CASSSSELGGQETQYF.

Only a few counts were recorded for this clone. The rearrangement joins TRBV29-1 to TRBJ2-3, with 9 bases matching TRBD2. The ends lost 5 bases at V and 0 bases at J; junction bases unmatched: 3. This CDR3 is 14 amino acids long. Germline V lookup: CDR1 SQVTM, CDR2 ANQGSEA. The CDR3 region is CSVYGLASTDTQYF. The CDR3 DNA follows: TGCAGCGTTTATGGACTAGCGAGCACAGATACGCAGTATTTT.